The next 13 T cell receptor beta chains were all read from a single sample in a study of blood T cells in healthy people across ages. Combining a sample-barcoded 5' primer with a J-beta primer mix, a second PCR ran for roughly 6 to 12 cycles. MiXCR was run by TCRdb on the 5' RACE reads, yielding one entry per CDR3 protein. The sample carries 1.5 million to 2 million distinct CDR3 sequences, roughly 43% recorded once. The sequenced material came from blood. The receptors stem from a human donor in good health.

The V and J genes are TRBV20-1 and TRBJ2-5; TRBD1 agrees at 10 bases. The better agreement between TRBJ2-7 and the DNA end casts doubt on the J call. This CDR3 has 15 residues. Germline CDR1 and CDR2: DFQATT and SNEGSKA (reference sequence). The chain's CDR3 is CSARDRDRGGVEQYF. The CDR3, as DNA: TGCAGTGCTAGAGACAGGGACAGGGGAGGGGTCGAGCAGTACTTC.

Concerning this clonotype itself: A much bigger clone sits one base away, suggesting this may be a read error. The rearrangement uses TRBV29-1 and TRBJ2-1; D gene ambiguous. The end of the DNA fits TRBJ2-7 better, so the J call may be wrong. The CDR3 contains 15 residues. CDR1 is SQVTM and CDR2 is ANQGSEA in the germline V gene. The DNA of the CDR3 is TGCAGCGTTGAAGCCCGGGCAAGCTCCTACAATGAGCAGTACTTC. It encodes CSVEARASSYNEQYF.

V gene TRBV7-2 combines with J gene TRBJ1-2; 9 bases fit TRBD1. Germline V gene data show CDR1 as SGHTA and CDR2 as FQGNSA. The CDR3 has 15 residues. With V trimmed by 4 bases and J by 3 bases, 6 bases remained unmatched. The CDR3 protein is CASSCSGQGYYGYTF. The CDR3 DNA sequence: TGTGCCAGCAGCTGTTCGGGACAGGGTTACTATGGCTACACCTTC.

The V gene is TRBV12-3 or TRBV12-4, the J gene TRBJ2-3; tentative D call: TRBD2 (6 bases). The CDR3 has 19 residues. The V gene lost 6 bases and the J gene lost 0 bases, with 25 bases spanning the gap. This CDR3 reads CASRSTRRGIRRSTDTQYF. Written as DNA, the CDR3 is TGTGCCAGCAGATCGACGCGGAGGGGTATTCGCCGGAGCACAGATACGCAGTATTTT.

This clonotype was counted between two and nine times. The chain uses TRBV6-1 and TRBJ2-1; possibly TRBD2 for D (7 bases). The CDR3 runs to 15 residues. Trimming pared 2 bases from V and 9 bases from J, leaving 17 bases between. In germline, CDR1 is MNHNS, CDR2 SASEGT. CDR3 loop: CASSELGGGRIEQFF. The DNA of the CDR3 is TGTGCCAGCAGTGAATTGGGGGGGGGCCGTATTGAGCAGTTCTTC.

The chain combines TRBV20-1 with TRBJ2-5; perhaps D is TRBD1 or TRBD2 (6 bases each). V lost 0 bases to trimming and J lost 2 bases, with 19 bases between them. This CDR3 contains 17 residues. In germline, CDR1 is DFQATT, CDR2 SNEGSKA (reference sequence). The CDR3 region is CSARDLVAKGGQETQYF. DNA for the CDR3: TGCAGTGCTAGAGATCTTGTGGCTAAGGGGGGACAAGAGACCCAGTACTTC.

This clonotype was seen a few times. A read error may produce the germline difference seen at one junction end. The chain is built from TRBV7-3 and TRBJ2-4; possible D gene TRBD1, 8 bases. Gene TRBJ2-7 matches the end of the DNA better, so the J call may be wrong. The CDR3 consists of 15 residues. CDR1 SGHTA and CDR2 FQGTGA come from the germline V gene. The CDR3 protein is CASSLNRGGFDEQYF. CDR3 coding DNA: TGTGCCAGTAGCTTAAACAGGGGGGGTTTCGACGAGCAGTACTTC.

This chain's CDR3 is CATSRGPSKQGAYGELFF. The CDR3 DNA reads as TGTGCCACCAGCAGAGGCCCCTCGAAACAGGGGGCGTACGGGGAGCTGTTTTTT. The rearrangement links TRBV15 to TRBJ2-2; 9 bases align to TRBD1. In germline, CDR1 is LNHNV, CDR2 YYDKDF (reference sequence). The CDR3 totals 18 residues. After removal of 1 base from V and 7 bases from J, the junction contained 13 bases not matched to a gene. Combining the CDR3 with reference TRBV15 and TRBJ2-2 gives the whole variable domain DAMVIQNPRYQVTQFGKPVTLSCSQTLNHNVMYWYQQKSSQAPKLLFHYYDKDFNNEADTPDNFQSRRPNTSFCFLDIRSPGLGDTAMYLCATSRGPSKQGAYGELFFGEGSRLTVL.

This clonotype has more than one count but fewer than ten. V is TRBV10-3 and J is TRBJ1-2; no clear D. The germline V gene has CDR1 ENHRY and CDR2 SYGVKD. The CDR3 totals 14 residues. V gave up 2 bases and J gave up 6 bases, with 13 bases separating them. In nucleotides, the CDR3 is TGTGCCATCAGTGAGAAGGCAGGCTCGGATGGCTACACCTTC. This translates into CAISEKAGSDGYTF.

The chain is built from TRBV10-3 and TRBJ2-7; 8 positions match TRBD1. The germline CDR1 and CDR2 sequences are ENHRY and SYGVKD. This CDR3 has 15 residues. V shed 5 bases, J shed 3 bases, and the junction held 9 bases outside the gene matches. DNA for the CDR3: TGTGCCATCAGTTACCAAGACAGGGGTCGCTACGAGCAGTACTTC. Amino acid sequence: CAISYQDRGRYEQYF.

This clonotype was picked up a small number of times. This chain connects TRBV2 to TRBJ2-1; D gene unclear. The length of the CDR3 is 14 residues. Trimming removed 7 bases from V and 9 bases from J, with 19 bases in between. Germline V gives CDR1 SNHLY, CDR2 FYNNEI. The CDR3 is CASKPPTPSSEQFF. The CDR3 DNA reads TGTGCCAGCAAACCTCCGACCCCTTCGAGTGAGCAGTTCTTC. Using reference TRBV2 and TRBJ2-1 for the parts outside the CDR3, the full variable domain is EPEVTQTPSHQVTQMGQEVILRCVPISNHLYFYWYRQILGQKVEFLVSFYNNEISEKSEIFDDQFSVERPDGSNFTLKIRSTKLEDSAMYFCASKPPTPSSEQFFGPGTRLTVL.

The CDR3: CASSPRGLAGGATPFF. In nucleotides, the CDR3 is TGTGCCAGCTCACCTCGGGGACTAGCGGGGGGAGCGACTCCGTTCTTC. This sequence joins TRBV18 and TRBJ2-1; 15 bases are a match to TRBD2. The V gene end was trimmed by 3 bases and the J gene end by 15 bases; junction bases not matched to a gene: 12. The germline gives CDR1 KGHSH, CDR2 LQKENI. The CDR3 runs to 16 residues.

CDR3 DNA sequence: TGCAGTGCCCTGGGGCTTGGAGGTCAGCCCCAGCATTTT. Its protein product is CSALGLGGQPQHF. V and J are TRBV20-1 and TRBJ1-5; possible D gene TRBD1, 5 bases. The CDR3 consists of 13 residues. V was shortened by 6 bases and J by 6 bases, with 15 bases between the two germline ends. Germline V gene sequence: CDR1 DFQATT, CDR2 SNEGSKA (reference sequence).